This is a list of T cell receptor beta chains from one sample in a study of blood T cell repertoires in COVID-19. Assay: immunoSEQ multiplex PCR; the TCRdb copy retains only in-frame clones and omits some. The sample lists fewer than 400,000 clones, more than 85% occurring once. The sequencing input was PBMCs or T cells enriched from blood (not recorded which). The receptor set was obtained from a woman aged 30 to 39 who had been exposed to COVID-19. CDR3s include the opening cysteine and the closing phenylalanine or tryptophan. D genes are given only for firm matches. Clone size is given for some rows only: seen once, a few or many times, or a class if the clone is expanded.

V: TRBV27
J: TRBJ1-2
D: .
size: once
CDR3: CASSLGGNYGYTF
DNA: TGTGCCAGCAGTTTAGGGGGGAACTATGGCTACACCTTC

V: TRBV29-1
J: TRBJ2-2
D: TRBD2
size: .
CDR3: CSVGGLAVGTGELFF
DNA: TGCAGCGTTGGAGGACTAGCTGTGGGCACCGGGGAGCTGTTTTTT

V: TRBV5-4
J: TRBJ1-2
D: TRBD1
size: .
CDR3: CASSLLTGYYGYTF
DNA: TGTGCCAGCAGCTTGCTGACAGGGTACTATGGCTACACCTTC

V: TRBV7-6
J: TRBJ1-1
D: .
size: .
CDR3: CASSLRRAPNTEAFF
DNA: TGTGCCAGCAGCTTACGCAGGGCACCGAACACTGAAGCTTTCTTT

V: TRBV4-2
J: TRBJ2-7
D: .
size: .
CDR3: CASSQRGLSGSYEQYF
DNA: TGTGCCAGCAGCCAAAGAGGACTAAGCGGATCCTACGAGCAGTACTTC

V: TRBV9
J: TRBJ1-6
D: TRBD1
size: .
CDR3: CASSVWGDRGHNSPLHF
DNA: TGTGCCAGCAGTGTCTGGGGGGACAGGGGGCATAATTCACCCCTCCACTTT

V: TRBV7-2
J: TRBJ2-5
D: TRBD1
size: .
CDR3: CASSSRGQAPGETQYF
DNA: TGTGCCAGCAGCTCCAGAGGACAGGCCCCAGGAGAGACCCAGTACTTC

V: TRBV6-2/TRBV6-3
J: TRBJ2-2
D: .
size: few
CDR3: CASSEVLLIGELFF
DNA: TGTGCCAGCAGTGAGGTCTTACTAATCGGGGAGCTGTTTTTT

V: TRBV27
J: TRBJ1-1
D: TRBD1
size: few
CDR3: CASSPQGDLTEAFF
DNA: TGTGCCAGCAGCCCACAGGGGGATTTAACTGAAGCTTTCTTT

V: TRBV2
J: TRBJ1-4
D: .
size: .
CDR3: CASSELEGGRGKLFF
DNA: TGTGCCAGCAGTGAACTAGAGGGAGGGAGGGGGAAACTGTTTTTT

V: TRBV7-9
J: TRBJ1-2
D: TRBD1
size: .
CDR3: CASSGIRWTGSYGYTF
DNA: TGTGCCAGCAGCGGGATACGATGGACAGGCTCTTATGGCTACACCTTC

V: TRBV5-4
J: TRBJ2-5
D: TRBD1
size: once
CDR3: CASSGKRTGGILQETQYF
DNA: TGTGCCAGCAGCGGGAAGCGGACAGGGGGAATTCTTCAAGAGACCCAGTACTTC

V: TRBV15
J: TRBJ1-5
D: .
size: .
CDR3: CATSRGRQENQPQHF
DNA: TGTGCCACCAGCAGAGGAAGACAGGAGAATCAGCCCCAGCATTTT

V: TRBV4-1
J: TRBJ2-1
D: TRBD1
size: .
CDR3: CASSQERTGSSYNEQFF
DNA: TGCGCCAGCAGCCAAGAAAGGACAGGGAGCTCCTACAATGAGCAGTTCTTC

V: TRBV5-1
J: TRBJ1-2
D: TRBD1
size: .
CDR3: CASGQGARGYTF
DNA: TGCGCCAGCGGACAGGGGGCTAGGGGCTACACCTTC

V: TRBV6-2/TRBV6-3
J: TRBJ2-3
D: .
size: .
CDR3: CASSYSIESTDTQYF
DNA: TGTGCCAGCAGTTACTCGATAGAAAGCACAGATACGCAGTATTTT

V: TRBV5-1
J: TRBJ2-7
D: .
size: .
CDR3: CASSLGTGPYEQYF
DNA: TGCGCCAGCAGCTTGGGTACAGGCCCCTACGAGCAGTACTTC

V: TRBV6-5
J: TRBJ1-1
D: .
size: .
CDR3: CASSRHRDTEAFF
DNA: TGTGCCAGCAGTCGCCACAGGGACACTGAAGCTTTCTTT

V: TRBV5-5
J: TRBJ2-5
D: TRBD2
size: .
CDR3: CASSPTGTSGGRGETQYF
DNA: TGTGCCAGCAGCCCGACCGGGACTAGCGGGGGGAGGGGGGAGACCCAGTACTTC

V: TRBV12-3/TRBV12-4
J: TRBJ1-4
D: .
size: .
CDR3: CASTSGEKLFF
DNA: TGTGCCAGCACCTCGGGTGAAAAACTGTTTTTT

V: TRBV6-5
J: TRBJ2-7
D: .
size: .
CDR3: CASRQDYLYEQYF
DNA: TGTGCCTCAAGGCAGGACTATCTCTACGAGCAGTACTTC

V: TRBV12-2
J: TRBJ1-1
D: .
size: .
CDR3: CASRTLVGGMNTEAFF
DNA: TGTGCAAGTCGCACACTCGTGGGGGGAATGAACACTGAAGCTTTCTTT

V: TRBV18
J: TRBJ1-4
D: .
size: .
CDR3: CASSPPGLFNEKLFF
DNA: TGTGCCAGCTCACCCCCGGGACTCTTCAATGAAAAACTGTTTTTT

V: TRBV13
J: TRBJ1-2
D: .
size: .
CDR3: CASSSAREEVANYGYTF
DNA: TGTGCCAGCAGCTCCGCCAGGGAAGAGGTAGCTAACTATGGCTACACCTTC

V: TRBV5-4
J: TRBJ2-7
D: .
size: .
CDR3: CASSRPLSGEQYF
DNA: TGTGCCAGCAGTCGCCCACTCTCGGGGGAGCAGTACTTC

V: TRBV30
J: TRBJ1-2
D: TRBD1
size: .
CDR3: CAWRITGVPYGYTF
DNA: TGTGCCTGGAGAATTACAGGGGTCCCCTATGGCTACACCTTC

V: TRBV19
J: TRBJ1-1
D: .
size: .
CDR3: CASSWRRQNEAFF
DNA: TGTGCCAGTAGCTGGAGAAGACAGAATGAAGCTTTCTTT

V: TRBV7-9
J: TRBJ1-1
D: .
size: once
CDR3: CASSLEMDTEAFF
DNA: TGTGCCAGCAGCTTGGAGATGGACACTGAAGCTTTCTTT

V: TRBV12-5
J: TRBJ2-6
D: TRBD2
size: .
CDR3: CASGLAGGSGANVLTF
DNA: TGTGCTAGTGGTTTGGCGGGGGGCTCTGGGGCCAACGTCCTGACTTTC

V: TRBV18
J: TRBJ2-7
D: TRBD1
size: few
CDR3: CASSLQGAGYEQYF
DNA: TGTGCCAGCTCACTCCAGGGGGCGGGGTACGAGCAGTACTTC

V: TRBV18
J: TRBJ2-5
D: TRBD1
size: .
CDR3: CASSGQGGETQYF
DNA: TGTGCCAGCTCCGGACAGGGAGGAGAGACCCAGTACTTC

V: TRBV6-2/TRBV6-3
J: TRBJ1-2
D: .
size: once
CDR3: CASSLPGADGYTF
DNA: TGTGCCAGCAGTTTGCCTGGGGCGGATGGCTACACCTTC

V: TRBV5-1
J: TRBJ2-3
D: TRBD1
size: .
CDR3: CASSLVGDSRIEHTQYF
DNA: TGCGCCAGCAGCTTGGTAGGGGACAGCAGAATAGAGCATACGCAGTATTTT

V: TRBV15
J: TRBJ2-1
D: TRBD2
size: .
CDR3: CATSRDRASGQNEQFF
DNA: TGTGCCACCAGCAGAGATCGGGCTAGCGGACAAAATGAGCAGTTCTTC

V: TRBV14
J: TRBJ2-3
D: TRBD1
size: .
CDR3: CASSQDRTGGYRTDTQYF
DNA: TGTGCCAGCAGCCAAGATCGGACAGGGGGGTATCGCACAGATACGCAGTATTTT

V: TRBV3-1/TRBV3-2
J: TRBJ2-3
D: .
size: .
CDR3: CASSQTKGRITDTQYF
DNA: TGTGCCAGCAGCCAGACCAAGGGGCGCATCACAGATACGCAGTATTTT

V: TRBV5-1
J: TRBJ2-1
D: TRBD2
size: .
CDR3: CASSLSAGGVEQFF
DNA: TGCGCCAGCAGCTTATCCGCGGGGGGCGTTGAGCAGTTCTTC

V: TRBV7-2
J: TRBJ2-7
D: TRBD2
size: .
CDR3: CASSSLAFHYEQYF
DNA: TGTGCCAGCAGCTCACTAGCGTTTCACTACGAGCAGTACTTC

V: TRBV7-9
J: TRBJ2-3
D: .
size: .
CDR3: CASSDGGVGDTQYF
DNA: TGTGCCAGCAGCGACGGCGGGGTGGGAGATACGCAGTATTTT

V: TRBV29-1
J: TRBJ2-3
D: .
size: .
CDR3: CSVAVTGTTDTQYF
DNA: TGCAGCGTCGCAGTGACAGGAACTACAGATACGCAGTATTTT

V: TRBV13
J: TRBJ1-5
D: .
size: .
CDR3: CASSLGAQGNQPQHF
DNA: TGTGCCAGCAGCTTAGGCGCACAGGGAAATCAGCCCCAGCATTTT

V: TRBV5-1
J: TRBJ2-5
D: .
size: .
CDR3: CASSLAEGPQETQYF
DNA: TGCGCCAGCAGCTTGGCCGAGGGCCCCCAAGAGACCCAGTACTTC

V: TRBV6-5
J: TRBJ1-1
D: TRBD1
size: once
CDR3: CASSPQGGTEAFF
DNA: TGTGCCAGCAGCCCACAGGGGGGCACTGAAGCTTTCTTT

V: TRBV29-1
J: TRBJ1-2
D: TRBD1
size: .
CDR3: CSVDRRDRVLQGYTF
DNA: TGCAGCGTTGACCGTCGGGACAGGGTACTTCAGGGCTACACCTTC

V: TRBV18
J: TRBJ2-7
D: .
size: .
CDR3: CASSPSTGYEQYF
DNA: TGTGCCAGCTCACCATCAACAGGGTATGAGCAGTACTTC

V: TRBV6-2/TRBV6-3
J: TRBJ2-7
D: .
size: .
CDR3: CASSQGQRTSYEQYF
DNA: TGTGCCAGCAGCCAAGGACAGCGAACCTCCTACGAGCAGTACTTC

V: TRBV6-5
J: TRBJ1-2
D: .
size: .
CDR3: CASSPNRVGYTF
DNA: TGTGCCAGCAGTCCTAACAGGGTCGGCTACACCTTC

V: TRBV5-1
J: TRBJ2-3
D: TRBD2
size: .
CDR3: CASSSKTSGGTDTQYF
DNA: TGCGCCAGCAGCTCCAAAACTAGCGGGGGCACAGATACGCAGTATTTT

V: TRBV11-2
J: TRBJ1-1
D: .
size: .
CDR3: CASSLFSRSNTEAFF
DNA: TGTGCCAGCAGCTTATTTTCCAGGTCGAACACTGAAGCTTTCTTT

V: TRBV11-3
J: TRBJ2-1
D: .
size: .
CDR3: CASSLVGYQEQFF
DNA: TGTGCCAGCAGTCTAGTTGGGTATCAGGAGCAGTTCTTC

V: TRBV7-9
J: TRBJ1-2
D: TRBD1
size: .
CDR3: CASSLAGTGGGYTF
DNA: TGTGCCAGCAGCTTAGCCGGGACAGGGGGCGGCTACACCTTC